This entry is about one TCR beta chain. In the source study's methods: Scientists estimated how many nucleated cells there were by amplifying reference gene primers. Here immunoSEQ multiplex PCR was the method, and the copy in TCRdb shows in-frame clones only, minus some. The V and J calls and clone size are taken from that table; D and trimming were inferred from the DNA. This table holds 40,000 to 45,000 clones, 79% found once. This sample was taken from a study of blood T cell repertoires in COVID-19. Overall study context: The samples span acute and convalescent COVID-19 from the United States, Italy and Spain. PBMCs, B-cell-depleted T cells, or T cells provided the cDNA or gDNA that made up the material.

The CDR3 covers 16 residues. Trimming removed 5 bases at V and 0 bases at J, with 14 bases between. The germline CDR1 and CDR2 sequences are SGHVS and FQNEAQ. The rearrangement uses TRBV7-8 and TRBJ2-1; no clear D. Sequences were obtained from peripheral blood. The receptor was isolated from a woman older than 75 with acute or convalescent COVID-19. The CDR3 DNA reads as TGTGCCAGCAGCCCCGCGCCGCGGAGCTCCTACAATGAGCAGTTCTTC. Its translation is CASSPAPRSSYNEQFF.